This TCR beta chain originates from a study of blood T cell repertoires in COVID-19. This clone has only a few counts. Here immunoSEQ multiplex PCR was the method, and the copy in TCRdb shows in-frame clones only, minus some. The table has about 220,000 clones, 85% seen once. Trimming pared 0 bases from V and 2 bases from J, leaving 17 bases between. This CDR3 contains 18 residues. Germline V CDR1 and CDR2: MNHEY, SMNVEV (reference sequence). Sequenced sample: peripheral blood. The source of this sequence is a woman in her seventies with COVID-19, enrolled during active disease. The chain recombines TRBV27 with TRBJ1-3; D unclear. CDR3 protein: CASSLSLPGSSTGNTIYF. CDR3 nucleotides: TGTGCCAGCAGTTTATCCTTGCCGGGAAGCTCGACTGGAAACACCATATATTTT.